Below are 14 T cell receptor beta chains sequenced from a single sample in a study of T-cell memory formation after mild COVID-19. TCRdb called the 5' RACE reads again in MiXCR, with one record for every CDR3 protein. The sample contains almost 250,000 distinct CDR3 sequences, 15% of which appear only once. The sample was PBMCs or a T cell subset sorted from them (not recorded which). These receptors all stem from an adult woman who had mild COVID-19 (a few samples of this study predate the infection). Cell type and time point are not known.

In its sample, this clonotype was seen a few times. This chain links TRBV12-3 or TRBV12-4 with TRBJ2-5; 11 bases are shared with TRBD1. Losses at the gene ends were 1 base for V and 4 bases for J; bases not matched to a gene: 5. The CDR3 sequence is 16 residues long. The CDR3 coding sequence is TGTGCCAGCAGTTTAGTGGGACAGGGGGATGGAGAGACCCAGTACTTC. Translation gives CASSLVGQGDGETQYF.

CDR3 protein: CASKTGGANEKLFF. In DNA, the CDR3 is TGTGCCAGCAAAACGGGGGGGGCTAATGAAAAACTGTTTTTT. The chain uses TRBV6-5 and TRBJ1-4; possibly TRBD1 for D (5 bases). Per germline, CDR1 MNHEY and CDR2 SVGAGI. CDR3 length: 14 residues. The V end lost 7 bases, the J end lost 3 bases, and 12 bases lay between the germline ends.

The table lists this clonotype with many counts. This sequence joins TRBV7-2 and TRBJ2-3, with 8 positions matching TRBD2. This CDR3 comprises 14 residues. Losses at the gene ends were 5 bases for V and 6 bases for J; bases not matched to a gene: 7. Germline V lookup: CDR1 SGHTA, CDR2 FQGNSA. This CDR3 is CASSPGLALDTQYF. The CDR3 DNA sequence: TGTGCCAGCAGCCCTGGACTAGCTCTCGATACGCAGTATTTT.

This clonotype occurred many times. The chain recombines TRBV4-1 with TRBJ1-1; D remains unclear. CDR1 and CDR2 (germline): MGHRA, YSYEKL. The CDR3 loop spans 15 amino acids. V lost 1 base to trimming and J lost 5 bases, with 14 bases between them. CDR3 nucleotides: TGCGCCAGCAGCCAAGGCACGCTCGGAGGAACTGAAGCTTTCTTT. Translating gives CASSQGTLGGTEAFF.

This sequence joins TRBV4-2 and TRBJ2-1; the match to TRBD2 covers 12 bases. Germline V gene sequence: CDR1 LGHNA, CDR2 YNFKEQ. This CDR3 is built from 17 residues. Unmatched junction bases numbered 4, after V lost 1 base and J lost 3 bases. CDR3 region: CASSQAASGGGYNEQFF. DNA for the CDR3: TGTGCCAGCAGCCAAGCGGCTAGCGGGGGGGGCTACAATGAGCAGTTCTTC.

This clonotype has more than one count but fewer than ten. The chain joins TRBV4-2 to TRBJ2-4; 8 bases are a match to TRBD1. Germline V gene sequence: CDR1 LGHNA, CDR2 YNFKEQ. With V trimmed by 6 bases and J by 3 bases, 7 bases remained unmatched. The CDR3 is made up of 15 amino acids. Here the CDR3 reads CASRPTGANKNIQYF. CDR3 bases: TGTGCCAGCAGACCGACAGGGGCTAACAAAAACATTCAGTACTTC.

The CDR3 loop is CASRGGGGMNTEAFF. The CDR3 bases are TGTGCCAGCAGAGGAGGGGGAGGAATGAACACTGAAGCTTTCTTT. This sequence joins TRBV27 and TRBJ1-1; tentative D call: TRBD1 (6 bases). Trimming pared 6 bases from V and 0 bases from J, leaving 14 bases between. The CDR3 runs to 15 residues. The germline gives CDR1 MNHEY, CDR2 SMNVEV (reference sequence).

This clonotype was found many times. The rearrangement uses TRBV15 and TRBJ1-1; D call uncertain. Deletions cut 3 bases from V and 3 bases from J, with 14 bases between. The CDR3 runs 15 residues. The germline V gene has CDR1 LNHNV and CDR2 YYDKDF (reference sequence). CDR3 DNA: TGTGCCACCAGCAGGCGAGACGGGTTCTACACTGAAGCTTTCTTT. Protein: CATSRRDGFYTEAFF.

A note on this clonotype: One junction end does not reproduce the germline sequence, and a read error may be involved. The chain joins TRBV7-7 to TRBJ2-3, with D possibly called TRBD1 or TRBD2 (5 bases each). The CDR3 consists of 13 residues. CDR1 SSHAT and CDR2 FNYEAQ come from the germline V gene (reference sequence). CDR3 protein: CASSSGPENTQYF. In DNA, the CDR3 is TGTGCTAGCAGCTCGGGACCCGAGAATACGCAGTATTTT.

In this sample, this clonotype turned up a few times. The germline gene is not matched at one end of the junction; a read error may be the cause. For the CDR3, the DNA is TGTGCCAGCACTTTAGCGGTGACTGAAGCTTTCTTT. This encodes CASTLAVTEAFF. The rearrangement joins TRBV12-3 or TRBV12-4 to TRBJ1-1; D is undetermined. The CDR3 totals 12 residues.

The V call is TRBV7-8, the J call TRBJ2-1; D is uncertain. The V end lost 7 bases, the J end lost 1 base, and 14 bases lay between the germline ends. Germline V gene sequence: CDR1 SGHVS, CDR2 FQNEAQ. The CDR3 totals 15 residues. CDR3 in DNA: TGTGCCAGCACCCAGGTAGTAAGATCCTACAATGAGCAGTTCTTC. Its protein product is CASTQVVRSYNEQFF.

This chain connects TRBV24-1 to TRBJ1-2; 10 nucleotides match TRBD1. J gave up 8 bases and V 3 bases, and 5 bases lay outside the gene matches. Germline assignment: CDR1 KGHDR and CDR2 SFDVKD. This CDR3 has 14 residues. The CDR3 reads CATSDAGTGEGYTF. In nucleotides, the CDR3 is TGTGCCACCAGTGATGCCGGGACAGGGGAAGGCTACACCTTC.

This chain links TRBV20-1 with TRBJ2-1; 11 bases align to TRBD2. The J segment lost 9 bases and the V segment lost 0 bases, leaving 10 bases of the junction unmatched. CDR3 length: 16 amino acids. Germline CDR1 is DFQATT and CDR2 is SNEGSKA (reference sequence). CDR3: CSARDRLAGGGGEQFF. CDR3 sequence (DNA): TGCAGTGCTAGAGATCGATTAGCGGGAGGGGGCGGTGAGCAGTTCTTC.

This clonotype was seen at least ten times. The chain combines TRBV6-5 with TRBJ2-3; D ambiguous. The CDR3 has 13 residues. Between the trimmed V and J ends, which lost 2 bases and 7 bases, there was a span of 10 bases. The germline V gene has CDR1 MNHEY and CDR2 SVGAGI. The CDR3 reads CASSYDETNTQYF. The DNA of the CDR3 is TGTGCCAGCAGTTACGACGAAACCAATACGCAGTATTTT.